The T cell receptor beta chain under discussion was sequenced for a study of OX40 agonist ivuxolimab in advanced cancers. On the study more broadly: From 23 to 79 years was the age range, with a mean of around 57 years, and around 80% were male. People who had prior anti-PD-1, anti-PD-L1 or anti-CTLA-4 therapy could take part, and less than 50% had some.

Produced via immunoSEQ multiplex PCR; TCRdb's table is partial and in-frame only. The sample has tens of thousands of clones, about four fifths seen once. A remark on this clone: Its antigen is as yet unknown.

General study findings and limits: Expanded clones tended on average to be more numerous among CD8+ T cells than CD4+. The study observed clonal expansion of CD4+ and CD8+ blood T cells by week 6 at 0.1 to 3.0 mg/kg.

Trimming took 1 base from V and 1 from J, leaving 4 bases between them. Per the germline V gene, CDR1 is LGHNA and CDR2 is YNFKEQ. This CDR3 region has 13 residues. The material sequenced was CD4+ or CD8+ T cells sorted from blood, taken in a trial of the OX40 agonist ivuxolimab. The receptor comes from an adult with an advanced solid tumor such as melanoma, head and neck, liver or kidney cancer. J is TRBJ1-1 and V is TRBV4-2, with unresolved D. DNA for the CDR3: TGTGCCAGCAGCCAAGGAGAGAACACTGAAGCTTTCTTT. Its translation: CASSQGENTEAFF.